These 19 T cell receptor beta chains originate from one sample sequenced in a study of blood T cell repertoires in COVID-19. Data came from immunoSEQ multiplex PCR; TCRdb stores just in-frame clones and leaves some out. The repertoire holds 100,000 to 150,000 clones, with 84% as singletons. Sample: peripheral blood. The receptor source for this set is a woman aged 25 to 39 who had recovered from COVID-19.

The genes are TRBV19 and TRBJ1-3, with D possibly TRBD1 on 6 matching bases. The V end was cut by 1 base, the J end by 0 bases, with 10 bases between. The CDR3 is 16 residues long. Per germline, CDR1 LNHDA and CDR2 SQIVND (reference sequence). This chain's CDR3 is CASSIADRFSGNTIYF. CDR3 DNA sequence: TGTGCCAGTAGTATAGCGGACAGATTCTCTGGAAACACCATATATTTT.

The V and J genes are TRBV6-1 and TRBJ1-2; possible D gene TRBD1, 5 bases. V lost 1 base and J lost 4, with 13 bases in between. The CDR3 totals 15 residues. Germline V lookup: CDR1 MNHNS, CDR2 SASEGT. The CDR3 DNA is TGTGCCAGCAGTGAAGGAGTCCTCGGGGGCTATGGCTACACCTTC. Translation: CASSEGVLGGYGYTF.

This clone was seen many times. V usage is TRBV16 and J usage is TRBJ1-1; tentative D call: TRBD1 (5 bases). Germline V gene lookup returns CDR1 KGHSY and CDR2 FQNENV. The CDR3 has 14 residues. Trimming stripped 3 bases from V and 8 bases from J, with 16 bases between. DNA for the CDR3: TGTGCCAGCAGCCACACGACAGCGCAAGCGGAAGCTTTCTTT. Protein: CASSHTTAQAEAFF.

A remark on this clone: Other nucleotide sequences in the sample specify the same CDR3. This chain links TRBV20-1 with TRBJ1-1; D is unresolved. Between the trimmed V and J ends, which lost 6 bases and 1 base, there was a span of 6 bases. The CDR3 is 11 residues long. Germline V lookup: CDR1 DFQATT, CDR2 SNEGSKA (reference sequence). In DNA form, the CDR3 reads TGCAGTGCCCCTAGGAACACTGAAGCTTTCTTT. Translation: CSAPRNTEAFF.

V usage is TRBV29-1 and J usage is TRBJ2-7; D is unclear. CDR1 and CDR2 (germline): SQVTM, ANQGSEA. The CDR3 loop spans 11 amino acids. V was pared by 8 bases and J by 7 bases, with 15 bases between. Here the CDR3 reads CSFRSSWEQYF. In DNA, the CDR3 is TGCAGCTTCAGGTCCTCCTGGGAGCAGTACTTC.

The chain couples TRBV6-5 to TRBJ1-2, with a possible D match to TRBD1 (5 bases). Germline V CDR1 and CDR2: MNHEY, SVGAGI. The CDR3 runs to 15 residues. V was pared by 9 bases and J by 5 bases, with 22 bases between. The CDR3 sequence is CASTPFGASFYGYTF. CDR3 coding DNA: TGTGCCAGTACCCCCTTTGGGGCCAGCTTTTATGGCTACACCTTC.

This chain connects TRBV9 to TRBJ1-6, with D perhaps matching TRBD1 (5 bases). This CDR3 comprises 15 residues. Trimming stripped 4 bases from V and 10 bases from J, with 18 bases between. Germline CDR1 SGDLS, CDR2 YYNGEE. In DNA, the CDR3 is TGTGCCAGCAGCCTATCTAGAGGAGGGGAATCACCCCTCCACTTT. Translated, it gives CASSLSRGGESPLHF.

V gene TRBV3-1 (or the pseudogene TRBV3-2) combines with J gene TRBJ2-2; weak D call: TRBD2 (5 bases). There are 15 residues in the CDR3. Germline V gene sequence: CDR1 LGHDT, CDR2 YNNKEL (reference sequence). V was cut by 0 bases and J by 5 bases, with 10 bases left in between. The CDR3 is CASSQDRRRTGELFF. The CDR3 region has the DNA TGTGCCAGCAGCCAAGATAGACGGAGGACCGGGGAGCTGTTTTTT.

This CDR3 is CASRGLSSYNEQFF. In DNA form, the CDR3 reads TGTGCCAGCAGGGGCCTGAGCTCCTACAATGAGCAGTTCTTC. The chain couples TRBV3-1 (or the pseudogene TRBV3-2) to TRBJ2-1, with D hard to call. The CDR3 contains 14 residues. Germline CDR1 and CDR2: LGHDT and YNNKEL (reference sequence). Trimming took off 6 bases at V and 0 bases at J, with 9 bases between the two ends.

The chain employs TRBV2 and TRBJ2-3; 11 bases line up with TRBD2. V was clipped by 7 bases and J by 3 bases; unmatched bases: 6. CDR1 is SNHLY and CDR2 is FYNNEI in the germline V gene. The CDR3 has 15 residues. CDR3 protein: CASTNSGGGTDTQYF. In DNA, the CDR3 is TGTGCCAGCACAAATAGCGGGGGGGGGACAGATACGCAGTATTTT.

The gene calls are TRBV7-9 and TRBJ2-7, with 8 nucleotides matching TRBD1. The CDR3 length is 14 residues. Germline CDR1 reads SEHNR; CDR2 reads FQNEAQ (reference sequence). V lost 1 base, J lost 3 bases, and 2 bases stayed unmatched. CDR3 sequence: CASSLVDRDYEQYF. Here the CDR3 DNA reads TGTGCCAGCAGCTTAGTGGACAGGGACTACGAGCAGTACTTC.

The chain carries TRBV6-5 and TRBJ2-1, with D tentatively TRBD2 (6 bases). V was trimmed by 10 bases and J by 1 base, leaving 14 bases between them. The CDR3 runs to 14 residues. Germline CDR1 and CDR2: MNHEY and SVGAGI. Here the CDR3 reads CATTRGKSYNEQFF. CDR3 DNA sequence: TGTGCCACCACTCGGGGGAAGTCCTACAATGAGCAGTTCTTC.

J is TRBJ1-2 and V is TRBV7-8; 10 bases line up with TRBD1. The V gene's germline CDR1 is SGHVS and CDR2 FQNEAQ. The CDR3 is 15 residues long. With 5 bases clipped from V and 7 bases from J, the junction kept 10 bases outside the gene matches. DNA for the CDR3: TGTGCCAGCAGCATGGACAGGGGGGTTACTAGTGGCTACACCTTC. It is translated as CASSMDRGVTSGYTF.

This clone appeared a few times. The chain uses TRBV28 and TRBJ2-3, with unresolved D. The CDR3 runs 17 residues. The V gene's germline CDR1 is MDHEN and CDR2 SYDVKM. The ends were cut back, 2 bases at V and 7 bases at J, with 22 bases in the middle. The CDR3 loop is CASSLDPDDDSRYTQYF. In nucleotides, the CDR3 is TGTGCCAGCAGTTTAGACCCCGACGACGACTCGAGGTATACGCAGTATTTT.

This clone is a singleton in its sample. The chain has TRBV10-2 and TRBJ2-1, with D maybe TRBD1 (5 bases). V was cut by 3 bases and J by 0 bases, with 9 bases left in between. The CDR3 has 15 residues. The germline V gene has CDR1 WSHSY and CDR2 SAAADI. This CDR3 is CASSEGVSSYNEQFF. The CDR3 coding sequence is TGCGCCAGCAGTGAAGGGGTTAGCTCCTACAATGAGCAGTTCTTC.

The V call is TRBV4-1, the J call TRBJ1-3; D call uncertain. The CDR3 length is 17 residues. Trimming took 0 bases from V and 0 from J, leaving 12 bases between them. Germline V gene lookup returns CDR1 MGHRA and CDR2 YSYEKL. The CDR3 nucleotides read TGCGCCAGCAGCCAAGATCTGGGAGCAGCCTCTGGAAACACCATATATTTT. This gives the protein CASSQDLGAASGNTIYF.

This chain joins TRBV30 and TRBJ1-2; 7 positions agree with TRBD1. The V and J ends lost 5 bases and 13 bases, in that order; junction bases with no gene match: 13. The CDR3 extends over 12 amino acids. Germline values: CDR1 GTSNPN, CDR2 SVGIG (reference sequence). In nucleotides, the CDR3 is TGTGCCTGGTCCCGGGACAGTACCTCTGGCACCTTC. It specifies CAWSRDSTSGTF.

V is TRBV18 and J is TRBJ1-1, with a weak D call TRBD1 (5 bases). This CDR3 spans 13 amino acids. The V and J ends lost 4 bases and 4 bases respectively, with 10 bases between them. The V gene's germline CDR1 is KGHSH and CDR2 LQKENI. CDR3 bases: TGTGCCAGCTCACAGCAGGGTGGCACTGAAGCTTTCTTT. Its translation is CASSQQGGTEAFF.

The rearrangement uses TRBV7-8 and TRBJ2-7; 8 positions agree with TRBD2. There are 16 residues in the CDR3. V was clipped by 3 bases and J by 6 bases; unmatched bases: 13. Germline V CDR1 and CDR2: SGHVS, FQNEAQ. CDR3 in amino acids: CASSFEPGLGSGEQYF. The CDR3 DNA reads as TGTGCCAGCAGCTTTGAACCGGGACTAGGTTCTGGCGAGCAGTACTTC. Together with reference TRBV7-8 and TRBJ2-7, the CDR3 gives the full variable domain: GAGVSQSPRYKVAKRGQDVALRCDPISGHVSLFWYQQALGQGPEFLTYFQNEAQLDKSGLPSDRFFAERPEGSVSTLKIQRTQQEDSAVYLCASSFEPGLGSGEQYFGPGTRLTVT.